These 20 T cell receptor beta chains were sequenced from one sample in a study of cytomegalovirus exposure and HLA in healthy donors. In the PCR, 60 Vbeta and 13 Jbeta primers were used. Generated by immunoSEQ multiplex PCR, the TCRdb table keeps only in-frame clones and is missing some. The sample lists under 200,000 clones, 82% seen once, with about 0.98% in the top ten. The sequenced material came from PBMCs. The receptors originated from a girl aged 2 to 10 in good health and CMV-seropositive.

The rearrangement joins TRBV5-8 to TRBJ1-2; 9 bases fit TRBD1. V was pared by 4 bases and J by 6 bases, with 7 bases of the junction left unmatched. Germline assignment: CDR1 SGHTS and CDR2 YDEGEE. The CDR3 runs 14 residues. The CDR3 loop reads CASSLRTGEDGYTF. DNA of the CDR3: TGTGCCAGCAGCCTGCGGACAGGGGAGGATGGCTACACCTTC.

J is TRBJ2-7 and V is TRBV28; 9 positions agree with TRBD1. This CDR3 is 14 amino acids long. Germline-derived CDR1 and CDR2 are MDHEN and SYDVKM. The junction had 11 bases not matched to a gene; V was cut back by 6 bases and J by 8 bases. CDR3 DNA: TGTGCCAGCAGCCGCGGGACAGGGCGTTCGAAGCAGTACTTC. Protein sequence: CASSRGTGRSKQYF. Full variable domain (outside the CDR3, taken from reference TRBV28 and TRBJ2-7): DVKVTQSSRYLVKRTGEKVFLECVQDMDHENMFWYRQDPGLGLRLIYFSYDVKMKEKGDIPEGYSVSREKKERFSLILESASTNQTSMYLCASSRGTGRSKQYFGPGTRLTVT.

The rearrangement joins TRBV28 to TRBJ2-7; TRBD1 might be the D (5 bases). In germline, CDR1 is MDHEN, CDR2 SYDVKM. The V gene lost 6 bases and the J gene lost 5 bases, with 17 bases spanning the gap. The CDR3 sequence is 14 residues long. CDR3 in amino acids: CASRSLDNYHEQYF. DNA for the CDR3: TGTGCCAGCAGGTCTCTGGACAATTACCACGAGCAGTACTTC.

The rearrangement joins TRBV14 to TRBJ1-2; D not resolved. V shed 5 bases and J shed 4 bases, with 17 bases lying between them. Germline V lookup: CDR1 SGHDN, CDR2 FVKESK. The CDR3 loop spans 15 amino acids. The CDR3 DNA reads as TGTGCCAGCAGCGCCGAGGCTTCACAAGGCTATGGCTACACCTTC. Its translation: CASSAEASQGYGYTF.

This sequence joins TRBV4-2 and TRBJ2-7; 10 bases agree with TRBD2. Germline V gene data show CDR1 as LGHNA and CDR2 as YNFKEQ. V shed 3 bases, J shed 7 bases, and the junction held 15 bases outside the gene matches. This CDR3 has 17 residues. CDR3 protein: CASSHHKVGTSVREQYF. The CDR3 nucleotides are TGTGCCAGCAGCCACCACAAGGTAGGGACTAGCGTAAGGGAGCAGTACTTC.

The chain uses TRBV14 and TRBJ2-5; TRBD2 agrees at 7 bases. Germline V CDR1 and CDR2: SGHDN, FVKESK. The length of the CDR3 is 14 residues. Trimming at V came to 6 bases and at J to 0 bases, leaving 4 bases not matched to a gene. This CDR3 is CASRGGSNQETQYF. CDR3 DNA: TGTGCCAGCAGGGGAGGGAGTAACCAAGAGACCCAGTACTTC. The full variable domain, in which reference TRBV14 and TRBJ2-5 provide the parts outside the CDR3, is EAGVTQFPSHSVIEKGQTVTLRCDPISGHDNLYWYRRVMGKEIKFLLHFVKESKQDESGMPNNRFLAERTGGTYSTLKVQPAELEDSGVYFCASRGGSNQETQYFGPGTRLLVL.

V gene TRBV5-6 combines with J gene TRBJ2-2; 7 bases are a match to TRBD2. Germline V gene sequence: CDR1 SGHDT, CDR2 YYEEEE. V lost 2 bases to trimming and J lost 0 bases; unmatched junction nucleotides: 7. The CDR3 is 17 residues long. Here the CDR3 DNA reads TGTGCCAGCAGCTTCGATCGACTAGCAGCGAACACCGGGGAGCTGTTTTTT. This sequence encodes CASSFDRLAANTGELFF.

This clone was observed a few times. The V and J genes are TRBV5-1 and TRBJ1-1, with D possibly being TRBD1 (5 bases). The germline V gene has CDR1 SGHRS and CDR2 YFSETQ. V lost 0 bases and J 5 bases, leaving 8 bases between the germline ends. This CDR3 is built from 13 residues. CDR3 nucleotides: TGCGCCAGCAGCTTGGGGGGGGAAACTGAAGCTTTCTTT. This gives the protein CASSLGGETEAFF. Filled out from reference TRBV5-1 and TRBJ1-1, the complete variable domain reads KAGVTQTPRYLIKTRGQQVTLSCSPISGHRSVSWYQQTPGQGLQFLFEYFSETQRNKGNFPGRFSGRQFSNSRSEMNVSTLELGDSALYLCASSLGGETEAFFGQGTRLTVV.

The gene calls are TRBV5-4 and TRBJ1-1, with D perhaps TRBD1 (6 bases). The CDR3 covers 14 residues. The V gene lost 4 bases and the J gene lost 1 base, with 11 bases spanning the gap. Germline V lookup: CDR1 SGHNT, CDR2 YYREEE (reference sequence). The CDR3 bases are TGTGCCAGCAGCGACTGGGGGCAGAACACTGAAGCTTTCTTT. This sequence encodes CASSDWGQNTEAFF.

This rearrangement joins TRBV28 to TRBJ2-7; 7 bases match TRBD1. CDR3 length equals 15 residues. V lost 4 bases, J lost 3 bases, and 9 bases stayed unmatched. Germline-derived CDR1 and CDR2 are MDHEN and SYDVKM. CDR3 nucleotide sequence: TGTGCCAGCAGTTACGACAGGGCCGTAGACTACGAGCAGTACTTC. Its protein is CASSYDRAVDYEQYF.

V usage is TRBV28 and J usage is TRBJ2-1; TRBD2 agrees at 13 bases. Germline V lookup: CDR1 MDHEN, CDR2 SYDVKM. This CDR3 region has 18 residues. Trimming took 1 base from V and 8 from J; bases not matched to a gene: 11. The CDR3 DNA sequence: TGTGCCAGCAGTTTATTTGGCTGGACTAGCGGGAGTATGTATGAGCAGTTCTTC. Protein sequence: CASSLFGWTSGSMYEQFF. Drawing the rest from reference TRBV28 and TRBJ2-1, the complete variable domain is DVKVTQSSRYLVKRTGEKVFLECVQDMDHENMFWYRQDPGLGLRLIYFSYDVKMKEKGDIPEGYSVSREKKERFSLILESASTNQTSMYLCASSLFGWTSGSMYEQFFGPGTRLTVL.

The chain carries TRBV7-9 and TRBJ2-5; 7 bases map to TRBD1. V dropped 5 bases and J dropped 2; count of bases not matched to a gene: 5. The CDR3 totals 14 residues. The V gene's germline CDR1 is SEHNR and CDR2 FQNEAQ (reference sequence). CDR3 in DNA: TGTGCCAGCAGCGTACAGGGGCGTCAAGAGACCCAGTACTTC. It codes for CASSVQGRQETQYF.

This clone was picked up one time. As DNA, the CDR3 is TGTGCCAGCAGCTTATCGAAGGGAGGGGGGACCGGGGAGCTGTTTTTT. It encodes CASSLSKGGGTGELFF. The chain carries TRBV7-8 and TRBJ2-2; tentative D call: TRBD2 (7 bases). The V gene lost 2 bases and the J gene lost 5 bases, with 15 bases spanning the gap. Germline CDR1 is SGHVS and CDR2 is FQNEAQ. The length of the CDR3 is 16 residues.

The gene calls are TRBV29-1 and TRBJ1-2; 8 bases are shared with TRBD1. Germline V CDR1 and CDR2: SQVTM, ANQGSEA. CDR3 length: 15 residues. J gave up 7 bases and V 2 bases, and 12 bases lay outside the gene matches. CDR3 bases: TGCAGCGTTGAACTTGTAACAGGGGGGAGTCGTGGCTACACCTTC. Residues: CSVELVTGGSRGYTF.

J is TRBJ2-1 and V is TRBV20-1, with D hard to call. The V end was cut by 8 bases, the J end by 6 bases, with 11 bases between. The germline V gene encodes CDR1 DFQATT and CDR2 SNEGSKA (reference sequence). There are 11 residues in the CDR3. The CDR3 is CSQSSGNEQFF. Here the CDR3 DNA reads TGCAGTCAATCTTCGGGCAATGAGCAGTTCTTC.

V gene TRBV28 combines with J gene TRBJ1-1; D may be TRBD1 (5 bases). Trimming cost V 4 bases and J 0 bases, with 15 bases left between them. The CDR3 runs 16 residues. The germline CDR1 and CDR2 sequences are MDHEN and SYDVKM. The CDR3 spells CASSSVPGGVNTEAFF. The CDR3 nucleotides are TGTGCCAGCAGTTCCGTCCCGGGGGGGGTGAACACTGAAGCTTTCTTT.

The chain is built from TRBV29-1 and TRBJ2-1, with D uncertain. The CDR3 loop spans 13 amino acids. Trimming took 6 bases from V and 1 from J, leaving 10 bases between them. Looked up from germline, CDR1 is SQVTM and CDR2 is ANQGSEA. Written as DNA, the CDR3 is TGCAGCGTCCCCGCGGCATCCTACAATGAGCAGTTCTTC. Amino acids: CSVPAASYNEQFF.

The CDR3 loop is CAWTDRFHGYTF. CDR3 sequence (DNA): TGTGCCTGGACCGACAGGTTCCATGGCTACACCTTC. The J gene is TRBJ1-2, the V gene TRBV30, with D perhaps matching TRBD1 (6 bases). This CDR3 has 12 amino acids. V lost 4 bases, J lost 6 bases, and 12 bases lay in between. CDR1 is GTSNPN, CDR2 SVGIG, per germline (reference sequence).

The V call is TRBV28, the J call TRBJ1-2; a weak D match, TRBD1 (6 bases). The CDR3 extends over 14 amino acids. V lost 5 bases to trimming and J lost 9 bases, with 19 bases between them. Per germline, CDR1 MDHEN and CDR2 SYDVKM. The CDR3 DNA is TGTGCCAGCAGTCCCCATGCGACAGGTGCGAGCTACACCTTC. It codes for CASSPHATGASYTF.

CDR3 bases: TGTGCCAGCAGTGAAACCGGGAGAGTTCCCTACGAGCAGTACTTC. It encodes CASSETGRVPYEQYF. This chain uses TRBV2 with TRBJ2-7, with a tentative D call TRBD2 (6 bases). The CDR3 has 15 amino acids. From germline, CDR1 is SNHLY and CDR2 FYNNEI. V lost 2 bases to trimming and J lost 2 bases, with 13 bases between them.